This T cell receptor (beta chain) derives from a study of cytomegalovirus exposure and HLA in healthy donors. Study-level points and caveats: The authors enumerated over 150 TCR beta chains as linked to cytomegalovirus. Published work reported that the classifier diagnosed cytomegalovirus status with high specificity and sensitivity.

Assay: immunoSEQ multiplex PCR; the TCRdb copy retains only in-frame clones and omits some. This table holds 100,000 or so clones, over 85% found once. This CDR3 has 16 amino acids. Trimming removed 3 bases from V and 2 bases from J; junction bases left unmatched: 8. The germline gives CDR1 ENHRY, CDR2 SYGVKD. Details on this clone: Antigen: not known.

The source of this sequence is a woman aged 18-29 years in good health and CMV-seronegative. Sequenced material: PBMCs. The J gene is TRBJ2-7, the V gene TRBV10-3; 9 bases agree with TRBD1. DNA of the CDR3: TGTGCCATCAGTGATATAGGACAGGGGTTTCCCTACGAGCAGTACTTC. Encoded protein: CAISDIGQGFPYEQYF.